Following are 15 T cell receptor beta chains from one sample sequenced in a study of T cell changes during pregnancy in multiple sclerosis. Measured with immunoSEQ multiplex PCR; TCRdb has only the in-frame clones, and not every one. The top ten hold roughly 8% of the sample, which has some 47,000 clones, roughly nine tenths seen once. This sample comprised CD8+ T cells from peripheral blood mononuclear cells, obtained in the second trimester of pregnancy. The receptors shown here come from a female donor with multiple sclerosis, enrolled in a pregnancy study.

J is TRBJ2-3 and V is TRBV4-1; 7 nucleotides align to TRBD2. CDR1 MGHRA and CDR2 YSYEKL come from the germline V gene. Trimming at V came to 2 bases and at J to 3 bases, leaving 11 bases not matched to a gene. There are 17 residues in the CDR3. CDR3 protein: CASSQILGLVETDTQYF. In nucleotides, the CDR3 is TGCGCCAGCAGCCAAATCCTTGGACTAGTCGAGACAGATACGCAGTATTTT.

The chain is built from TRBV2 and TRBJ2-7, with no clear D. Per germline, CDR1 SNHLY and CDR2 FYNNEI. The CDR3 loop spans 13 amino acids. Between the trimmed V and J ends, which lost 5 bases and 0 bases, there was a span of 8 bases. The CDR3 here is CASSPTGSYEQYF. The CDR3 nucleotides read TGTGCCAGCAGTCCGACTGGCTCCTACGAGCAGTACTTC.

CDR3: CASTSILRTEGYEQYF. The CDR3 DNA is TGTGCCAGCACCTCTATATTACGGACTGAAGGGTACGAGCAGTACTTC. V and J are TRBV7-9 and TRBJ2-7; a weak D match, TRBD2 (5 bases). Germline V gene sequence: CDR1 SEHNR, CDR2 FQNEAQ (reference sequence). V lost 7 bases to trimming and J lost 4 bases, with 23 bases between them. This CDR3 has 16 amino acids. Full variable domain (remainder filled in from reference TRBV7-9 and TRBJ2-7): DTGVSQNPRHKITKRGQNVTFRCDPISEHNRLYWYRQTLGQGPEFLTYFQNEAQLEKSRLLSDRFSAERPKGSFSTLEIQRTEQGDSAMYLCASTSILRTEGYEQYFGPGTRLTVT.

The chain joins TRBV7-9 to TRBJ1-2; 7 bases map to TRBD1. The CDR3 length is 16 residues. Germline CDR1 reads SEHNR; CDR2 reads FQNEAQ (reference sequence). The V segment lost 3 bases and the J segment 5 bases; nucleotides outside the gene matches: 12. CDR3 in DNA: TGTGCCAGCAGCTTCGGGACAGCGTATTTTCGTTATGGCTACACCTTC. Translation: CASSFGTAYFRYGYTF. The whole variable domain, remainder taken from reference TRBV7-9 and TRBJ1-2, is DTGVSQNPRHKITKRGQNVTFRCDPISEHNRLYWYRQTLGQGPEFLTYFQNEAQLEKSRLLSDRFSAERPKGSFSTLEIQRTEQGDSAMYLCASSFGTAYFRYGYTFGSGTRLTVV.

Written as DNA, the CDR3 is TGTGCCAGCAGAGCAGACGCGGGGGGAGGAAACACCATATATTTT. Translating it yields CASRADAGGGNTIYF. The gene calls are TRBV28 and TRBJ1-3; a possible D gene is TRBD1 (5 bases). CDR1 and CDR2 (germline): MDHEN, SYDVKM. V was trimmed by 6 bases and J by 4 bases, leaving 16 bases between them. This CDR3 is 15 amino acids long.

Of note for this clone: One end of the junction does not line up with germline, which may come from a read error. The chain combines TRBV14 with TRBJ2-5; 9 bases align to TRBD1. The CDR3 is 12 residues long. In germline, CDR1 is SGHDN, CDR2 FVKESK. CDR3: CASSSTGTGRDF. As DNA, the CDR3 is TGTGCCAGCAGCTCAACCGGGACAGGGAGAGACTTC.

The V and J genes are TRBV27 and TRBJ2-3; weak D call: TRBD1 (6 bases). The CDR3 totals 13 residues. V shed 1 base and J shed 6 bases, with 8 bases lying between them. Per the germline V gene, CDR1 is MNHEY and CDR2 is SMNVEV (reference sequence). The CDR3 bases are TGTGCCAGCAGTTTATGGGACAAGGATACGCAGTATTTT. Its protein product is CASSLWDKDTQYF.

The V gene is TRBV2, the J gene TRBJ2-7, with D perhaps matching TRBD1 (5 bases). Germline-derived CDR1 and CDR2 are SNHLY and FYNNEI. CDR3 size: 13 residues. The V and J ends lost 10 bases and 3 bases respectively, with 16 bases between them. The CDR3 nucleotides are TGTGCCATCACAAGGGGAACGATCTACGAGCAGTACTTC. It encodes CAITRGTIYEQYF. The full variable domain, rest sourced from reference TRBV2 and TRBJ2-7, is EPEVTQTPSHQVTQMGQEVILRCVPISNHLYFYWYRQILGQKVEFLVSFYNNEISEKSEIFDDQFSVERPDGSNFTLKIRSTKLEDSAMYFCAITRGTIYEQYFGPGTRLTVT.

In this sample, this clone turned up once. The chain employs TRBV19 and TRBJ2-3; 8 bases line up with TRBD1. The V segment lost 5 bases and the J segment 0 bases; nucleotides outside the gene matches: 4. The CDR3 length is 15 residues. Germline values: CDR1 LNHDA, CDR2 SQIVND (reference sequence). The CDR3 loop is CASSPWTGSTDTQYF. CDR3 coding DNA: TGTGCCAGTAGTCCCTGGACAGGGAGCACAGATACGCAGTATTTT.

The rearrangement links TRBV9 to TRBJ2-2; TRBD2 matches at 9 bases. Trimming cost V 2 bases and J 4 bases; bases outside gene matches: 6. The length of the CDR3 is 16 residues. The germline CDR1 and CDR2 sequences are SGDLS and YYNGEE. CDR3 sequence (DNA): TGTGCCAGCAGCGTTCTGGGCGGGGGGGCCACCGGGGAGCTGTTTTTT. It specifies CASSVLGGGATGELFF.

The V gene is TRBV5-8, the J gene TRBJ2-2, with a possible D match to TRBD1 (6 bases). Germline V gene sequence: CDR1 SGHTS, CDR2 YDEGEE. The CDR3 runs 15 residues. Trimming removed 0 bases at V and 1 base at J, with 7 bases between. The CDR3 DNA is TGTGCCAGCAGCTTGGAGACAGGGAACACCGGGGAGCTGTTTTTT. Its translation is CASSLETGNTGELFF.

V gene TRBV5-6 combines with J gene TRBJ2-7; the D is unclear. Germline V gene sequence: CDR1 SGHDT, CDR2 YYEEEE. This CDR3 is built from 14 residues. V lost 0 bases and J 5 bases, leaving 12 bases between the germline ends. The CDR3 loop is CASSLGLVLNEQYF. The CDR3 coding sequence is TGTGCCAGCAGCTTGGGGCTAGTTCTCAACGAGCAGTACTTC.

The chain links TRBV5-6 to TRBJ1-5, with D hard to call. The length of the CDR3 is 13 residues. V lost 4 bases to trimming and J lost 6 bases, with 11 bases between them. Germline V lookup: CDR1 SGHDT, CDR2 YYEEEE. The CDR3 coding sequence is TGTGCCAGCAGCCCGGGAGTCGGTCAGCCCCAGCATTTT. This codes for CASSPGVGQPQHF.

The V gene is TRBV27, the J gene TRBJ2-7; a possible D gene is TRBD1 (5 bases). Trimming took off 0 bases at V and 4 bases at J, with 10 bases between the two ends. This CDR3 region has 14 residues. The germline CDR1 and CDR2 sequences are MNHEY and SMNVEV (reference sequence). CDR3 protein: CASSLSFSGYEQYF. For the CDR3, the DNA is TGTGCCAGCAGTTTATCGTTCTCAGGGTACGAGCAGTACTTC.

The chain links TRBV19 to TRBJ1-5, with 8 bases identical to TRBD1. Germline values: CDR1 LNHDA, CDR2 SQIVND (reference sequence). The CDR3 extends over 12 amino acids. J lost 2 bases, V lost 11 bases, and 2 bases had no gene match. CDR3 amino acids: CAGGQGNQPQHF. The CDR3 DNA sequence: TGTGCCGGGGGACAGGGCAATCAGCCCCAGCATTTT.